These 18 T cell receptor beta chains were sequenced from one sample in a study of T cell repertoires and leukemia-associated antigens. These receptors have no identified antigens. Using its own MiXCR run on the 5' RACE reads, TCRdb lists one record per CDR3 protein. Among some 11,000 distinct CDR3 sequences listed, 35% to 50% were seen once. The sequencing sample was made of CD3+ T cells sorted from blood and cultured. Receptor source: a female donor in good health.

This rearrangement joins TRBV20-1 to TRBJ2-5; tentative D call: TRBD1 (5 bases). The length of the CDR3 is 12 residues. Germline lookup yields CDR1 DFQATT and CDR2 SNEGSKA (reference sequence). Trimming stripped 3 bases from V and 1 base from J, with 6 bases between. CDR3 in amino acids: CSASDSQETQYF. CDR3 sequence (DNA): TGCAGTGCTAGCGACAGCCAAGAGACCCAGTACTTC.

The chain joins TRBV2 to TRBJ1-6; a weak D match, TRBD1 (5 bases). This CDR3 has 13 residues. From germline, CDR1 is SNHLY and CDR2 FYNNEI. Trimming removed 8 bases from V and 8 bases from J, with 13 bases in between. The DNA for the CDR3 is TGTGCCAGCCTCTCGCAGGGTGATTCACCCCTCCACTTT. Translating it yields CASLSQGDSPLHF.

This clonotype is classed as medium-sized (0.01 to 0.1%). The chain joins TRBV28 to TRBJ2-5; D may match TRBD1 or TRBD2 (7 bases each). Deletions cut 7 bases from V and 5 bases from J, with 14 bases between. Germline values: CDR1 MDHEN, CDR2 SYDVKM. The CDR3 covers 13 residues. This chain's CDR3 is CASTMGGGETQYF. In DNA form, the CDR3 reads TGTGCCAGCACCATGGGAGGGGGCGAGACCCAGTACTTC.

By share, this clonotype ranks as medium-sized. The rearrangement joins TRBV5-4 to TRBJ2-2, with 11 bases fitting TRBD2. Germline CDR1 SGHNT, CDR2 YYREEE (reference sequence). Trimming removed 3 bases from V and 5 bases from J; junction bases left unmatched: 6. This CDR3 has 16 residues. The CDR3 DNA reads TGTGCCAGCAGCTCTCTAGCGGGAGGACGGACCGGGGAGCTGTTTTTT. This sequence encodes CASSSLAGGRTGELFF. Complete variable domain (other parts from reference TRBV5-4 and TRBJ2-2): ETGVTQSPTHLIKTRGQQVTLRCSSQSGHNTVSWYQQALGQGPQFIFQYYREEENGRGNFPPRFSGLQFPNYSSELNVNALELDDSALYLCASSSLAGGRTGELFFGEGSRLTVL.

In regard to this clonotype: The junction does not match germline at one end; this may be a read error. V and J are TRBV20-1 and TRBJ2-2, with D possibly being TRBD1 (6 bases). CDR3 length equals 16 residues. From germline, CDR1 is DFQATT and CDR2 SNEGSKA (reference sequence). CDR3 nucleotide sequence: TGCAGTGCTAGAGACCATGGACAGCCGAACACCGGGGAGCTGGTTTTT. Protein: CSARDHGQPNTGELVF.

This clonotype rates as medium-sized. The chain joins TRBV12-3 or TRBV12-4 to TRBJ2-2; D gene ambiguous. This CDR3 contains 13 residues. V was cut by 6 bases and J by 4 bases, with 9 bases left in between. In nucleotides, the CDR3 is TGTGCCAGCAGCACCAAGAGCACCGGGGAGCTGTTTTTT. Amino acid sequence: CASSTKSTGELFF.

V gene TRBV7-9 combines with J gene TRBJ2-1, with 8 bases aligning to TRBD2. This CDR3 has 15 residues. CDR1 is SEHNR, CDR2 FQNEAQ, per germline (reference sequence). The J segment lost 9 bases and the V segment lost 5 bases, leaving 12 bases of the junction unmatched. The CDR3 nucleotides are TGTGCCAGCAGCCTCATTCAGCGGGGGTCTCTTGAGCAGTTCTTC. Translating gives CASSLIQRGSLEQFF.

This clonotype is medium-sized within its sample. DNA of the CDR3: TGCAGCGTTGAAGATCTCGGGAAGGGAGGGAACGAGCAGTACTTC. It codes for CSVEDLGKGGNEQYF. The gene calls are TRBV29-1 and TRBJ2-7; 7 nucleotides line up with TRBD2. The CDR3 is made up of 15 amino acids. The germline CDR1 and CDR2 sequences are SQVTM and ANQGSEA. The junction had 10 bases not matched to a gene; V was cut back by 0 bases and J by 5 bases.

Regarding this clonotype: Compared with germline, one end of the junction differs, possibly owing to a read error. V is TRBV3-1 and J is TRBJ2-1; D call uncertain. This CDR3 has 14 amino acids. Per the germline V gene, CDR1 is LGHDT and CDR2 is YNNKEL (reference sequence). The DNA of the CDR3 is TGTGCCAGCAGCCAGGGTGGAAAGTACAATGAGCGGTTCTTC. Translated, it gives CASSQGGKYNERFF.

The rearrangement uses TRBV20-1 and TRBJ2-3, with D possibly matching TRBD1 (5 bases). V lost 6 bases and J 2 bases, leaving 15 bases between the germline ends. Germline CDR1 is DFQATT and CDR2 is SNEGSKA (reference sequence). The CDR3 runs to 14 residues. CDR3 nucleotide sequence: TGCAGTGCCAAGGGGCCGGGTAACACAGATACGCAGTATTTT. The encoded protein is CSAKGPGNTDTQYF.

This clonotype was recorded many times. This may arise from a read error, as a much more abundant clone is one base away. The chain recombines TRBV12-3 or TRBV12-4 with TRBJ2-7; 8 bases line up with TRBD1. The CDR3 consists of 14 residues. After removal of 5 bases from V and 3 bases from J, the junction contained 6 bases not matched to a gene. The CDR3 nucleotides read TGTGCCAGCAGTCATATAGGACAGGGCTACGAGCAGTACTTC. It translates to CASSHIGQGYEQYF.

Remarks on this clonotype: The CDR3 does not end in the conserved phenylalanine or tryptophan, so this is likely a read error. Because the CDR3's place on the DNA is in doubt, the DNA is left out and the CDR3 is given as listed by TCRdb. The V gene is TRBV5-1, the J gene TRBJ2-1; the table gives TRBD1 as D, unverified against the DNA. The CDR3 adds up to 13 amino acids, both ends counted. Germline assignment: CDR1 SGHRS and CDR2 YFSETQ. The CDR3 reads CASTGTTYDEQLS.

On this clonotype itself: The CDR3 does not end in the conserved phenylalanine or tryptophan, so this is likely a read error. The rearrangement links TRBV27 to TRBJ1-1; D perhaps matches TRBD1 (6 bases). The V end lost 4 bases, the J end lost 4 bases, and 16 bases lay between the germline ends. The germline V gene encodes CDR1 MNHEY and CDR2 SMNVEV (reference sequence). The CDR3 is 15 residues long. CDR3 nucleotide sequence: TGTGCCAGCAGTTCTCGACAGGTCCTGAGCACTGAAGCTTTCTCT. Translation: CASSSRQVLSTEAFS.

The chain has TRBV18 and TRBJ2-6; 8 bases line up with TRBD1. Germline-derived CDR1 and CDR2 are KGHSH and LQKENI. V shed 3 bases and J 3 bases; nucleotides not matched to a gene: 7. The CDR3 is 17 residues long. DNA of the CDR3: TGTGCCAGCTCACCGGAACAGGGGGAAGTTGGGGCCAACGTCCTGACTTTC. Translation gives CASSPEQGEVGANVLTF.

This clonotype was detected ten times or more. The V gene is TRBV19, the J gene TRBJ2-2; 12 positions agree with TRBD2. The CDR3 consists of 14 residues. Germline CDR1 and CDR2: LNHDA and SQIVND (reference sequence). The V and J ends lost 9 bases and 3 bases, in that order; junction bases with no gene match: 2. The CDR3 DNA sequence: TGTGCCAGCGGGACTAGCGGGTACACCGGGGAGCTGTTTTTT. Translated, it gives CASGTSGYTGELFF. The complete variable domain, with remaining parts taken from reference TRBV19 and TRBJ2-2, reads DGGITQSPKYLFRKEGQNVTLSCEQNLNHDAMYWYRQDPGQGLRLIYYSQIVNDFQKGDIAEGYSVSREKKESFPLTVTSAQKNPTAFYLCASGTSGYTGELFFGEGSRLTVL.

This chain connects TRBV20-1 to TRBJ2-1; 13 bases match TRBD2. The CDR3 length is 15 residues. Trimming at V came to 5 bases and at J to 8 bases, leaving 9 bases not matched to a gene. Germline values: CDR1 DFQATT, CDR2 SNEGSKA (reference sequence). The CDR3 loop is CSAGLAGAGGDEQFF. CDR3 DNA: TGCAGTGCTGGACTAGCGGGAGCTGGTGGGGATGAGCAGTTCTTC.

The chain links TRBV11-1 to TRBJ1-1; 9 bases agree with TRBD1. This CDR3 is 16 amino acids long. V trimming: 2 bases; J trimming: 1 base; junction bases outside the gene matches: 5. Germline V gene data show CDR1 as SGHAT and CDR2 as FQDESV (reference sequence). The DNA for the CDR3 is TGTGCCAGCAGCTTAACCGGGACAGGGCCGAACACTGAAGCTTTCTTT. Its translation is CASSLTGTGPNTEAFF.

This clonotype was seen only a few times. The rearrangement joins TRBV30 to TRBJ1-3, with 7 nucleotides matching TRBD1. Germline CDR1 GTSNPN, CDR2 SVGIG (reference sequence). The CDR3 consists of 15 residues. V was pared by 0 bases and J by 0 bases, with 2 bases of the junction left unmatched. The DNA of the CDR3 is TGTGCCTGGAGTGTACAGGGGAACTCTGGAAACACCATATATTTT. It codes for CAWSVQGNSGNTIYF.